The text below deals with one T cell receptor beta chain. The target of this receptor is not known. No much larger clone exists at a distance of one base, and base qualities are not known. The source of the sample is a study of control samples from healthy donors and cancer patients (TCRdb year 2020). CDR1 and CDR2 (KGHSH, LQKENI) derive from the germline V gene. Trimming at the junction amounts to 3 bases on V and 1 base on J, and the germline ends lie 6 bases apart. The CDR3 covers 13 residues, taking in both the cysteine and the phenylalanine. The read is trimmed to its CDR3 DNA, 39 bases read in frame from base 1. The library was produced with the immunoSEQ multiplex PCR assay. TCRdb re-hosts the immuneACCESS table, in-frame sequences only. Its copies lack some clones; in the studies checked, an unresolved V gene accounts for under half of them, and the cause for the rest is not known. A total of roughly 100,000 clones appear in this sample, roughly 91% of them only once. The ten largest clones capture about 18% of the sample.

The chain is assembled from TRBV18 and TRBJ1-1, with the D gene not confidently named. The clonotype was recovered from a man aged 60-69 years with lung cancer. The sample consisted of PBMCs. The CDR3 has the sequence CASSPQANTEAFF. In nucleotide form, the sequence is TGTGCCAGCTCACCGCAGGCGAACACTGAAGCTTTCTTT.